The 25 T cell receptor beta chains presented below share a single source sample, sequenced in a study of T cell responses to AZD1222 COVID-19 vaccine. Libraries were prepared by immunoSEQ multiplex PCR; TCRdb keeps only in-frame clonotypes and omits some of them. Of about 140,000 clones in the sample, around 89% are singletons; the top ten hold around 5%. The source was peripheral blood, collected on day 0 of AZD1222 vaccination. These receptors all stem from an adult in good health.

The CDR3 reads CSVPRGQETQYF. DNA for the CDR3: TGCAGCGTTCCCCGGGGGCAAGAGACCCAGTACTTC. The chain has TRBV29-1 and TRBJ2-5; D might be TRBD2 (6 bases). Germline lookup yields CDR1 SQVTM and CDR2 ANQGSEA. The CDR3 consists of 12 residues. Trimming left V 5 bases short and J 2 bases short, with 9 bases between.

V usage is TRBV25-1 and J usage is TRBJ1-4; D perhaps matches TRBD1 (6 bases). Germline loops: CDR1 MGHDK, CDR2 SYGVNS. The V and J ends lost 4 bases and 0 bases respectively, with 15 bases between them. CDR3 size: 17 residues. The CDR3 loop is CASSGRTGTATNEKLFF. The DNA of the CDR3 is TGTGCCAGCAGTGGAAGAACAGGGACTGCAACTAATGAAAAACTGTTTTTT.

This rearrangement joins TRBV7-8 to TRBJ1-2; 8 bases fit TRBD1. V shed 5 bases, J shed 8 bases, and the junction held 13 bases outside the gene matches. This CDR3 is built from 15 residues. Germline values: CDR1 SGHVS, CDR2 FQNEAQ. The DNA for the CDR3 is TGTGCCAGCAGCCCCCGGGCCCAGGGGGCGAAGGGCTACACCTTC. Translating gives CASSPRAQGAKGYTF.

The chain employs TRBV13 and TRBJ2-1; TRBD1 or TRBD2 may be the D gene (5 bases each). The V and J ends lost 4 bases and 8 bases respectively, with 24 bases between them. In germline, CDR1 is PRHDT, CDR2 FYEKMQ (reference sequence). The CDR3 length is 17 residues. This CDR3 reads CASSSSSSWESRDEQFF. The CDR3, as DNA: TGTGCCAGCAGCTCCTCCTCCTCCTGGGAGAGCAGGGATGAGCAGTTCTTC.

The J gene is TRBJ2-1, the V gene TRBV6-1; D tentatively reads TRBD1 or TRBD2 (5 bases each). Germline V gives CDR1 MNHNS, CDR2 SASEGT. Between the trimmed V and J ends, which lost 1 base and 6 bases, there was a span of 16 bases. The length of the CDR3 is 16 residues. CDR3 sequence (DNA): TGTGCCAGCAGTGAAGTTGTTGGGACCCGTGGCAATGAGCAGTTCTTC. Encoded protein: CASSEVVGTRGNEQFF.

The chain joins TRBV28 to TRBJ1-6; no clear D. Germline V CDR1 and CDR2: MDHEN, SYDVKM. Trimming removed 2 bases at V and 6 bases at J, with 8 bases between. The length of the CDR3 is 14 residues. The CDR3 is CASSLENSNSPLHF. CDR3 sequence (DNA): TGTGCCAGCAGTTTAGAGAACAGTAATTCACCCCTCCACTTT.

V is TRBV11-3 and J is TRBJ2-6, with D possibly called TRBD1 or TRBD2 (5 bases each). This CDR3 has 16 amino acids. V lost 1 base and J 4 bases, leaving 11 bases between the germline ends. CDR1 is SGHNT and CDR2 is YENEEA in the germline V gene. As DNA, the CDR3 is TGTGCCAGCAGCTTAGGGGGACCCTTAGGGGCCAACGTCCTGACTTTC. Protein product: CASSLGGPLGANVLTF.

The V call is TRBV5-1, the J call TRBJ2-1; D is tentatively TRBD1 or TRBD2 (6 bases each). This CDR3 has 13 residues. Trimming cost V 4 bases and J 5 bases, with 10 bases left between them. In germline, CDR1 is SGHRS, CDR2 YFSETQ. The CDR3 region is CASSRGQHNEQFF. For the CDR3, the DNA is TGCGCCAGCAGCCGGGGGCAGCACAATGAGCAGTTCTTC.

The V call is TRBV19, the J call TRBJ2-2; TRBD2 matches at 7 bases. V was clipped by 10 bases and J by 1 base; unmatched bases: 6. CDR3 length: 14 amino acids. Germline values: CDR1 LNHDA, CDR2 SQIVND (reference sequence). The CDR3 DNA follows: TGTGCCACCAGGCGCGGGGGGAACACCGGGGAGCTGTTTTTT. It yields the protein CATRRGGNTGELFF.

CDR3 sequence: CASSDKQGLGEKLFF. The CDR3 DNA follows: TGTGCCAGCAGTGATAAACAGGGGCTGGGTGAAAAACTGTTTTTT. The chain carries TRBV2 and TRBJ1-4; 7 nucleotides align to TRBD1. V lost 3 bases, J lost 7 bases, and 8 bases stayed unmatched. The germline V gene encodes CDR1 SNHLY and CDR2 FYNNEI. The CDR3 runs 15 residues. Filled out from reference TRBV2 and TRBJ1-4, the complete variable domain reads EPEVTQTPSHQVTQMGQEVILRCVPISNHLYFYWYRQILGQKVEFLVSFYNNEISEKSEIFDDQFSVERPDGSNFTLKIRSTKLEDSAMYFCASSDKQGLGEKLFFGSGTQLSVL.

V is TRBV9 and J is TRBJ1-1; no reliable D call. Germline V gene lookup returns CDR1 SGDLS and CDR2 YYNGEE. The CDR3 has 15 amino acids. The V and J ends lost 0 bases and 4 bases respectively, with 13 bases between them. The CDR3 coding sequence is TGTGCCAGCAGCGTAGGTGCGGGAGCTGGCACTGAAGCTTTCTTT. It specifies CASSVGAGAGTEAFF. The whole variable domain, remainder taken from reference TRBV9 and TRBJ1-1, is DSGVTQTPKHLITATGQRVTLRCSPRSGDLSVYWYQQSLDQGLQFLIQYYNGEERAKGNILERFSAQQFPDLHSELNLSSLELGDSALYFCASSVGAGAGTEAFFGQGTRLTVV.

This chain connects TRBV2 to TRBJ1-6; the match to TRBD1 covers 7 bases. The CDR3 is 15 amino acids. The germline gives CDR1 SNHLY, CDR2 FYNNEI. V lost 7 bases, J lost 6 bases, and 9 bases stayed unmatched. The CDR3 coding sequence is TGTGCCAGCAATGGGGCAGGGGGGTTTAATTCACCCCTCCACTTT. Translating gives CASNGAGGFNSPLHF.

With regard to this clone: One junction end disagrees with the germline gene, perhaps due to a read error. The chain recombines TRBV7-7 with TRBJ2-5; no firm D call. The CDR3 length is 15 residues. Germline loops: CDR1 SSHAT, CDR2 FNYEAQ (reference sequence). The CDR3 DNA reads as TGTGCTAGCAGCTTATTTCACAGCTCCCAAGAGACCCAGTACTTC. Its protein is CASSLFHSSQETQYF.

The chain recombines TRBV12-3 or TRBV12-4 with TRBJ1-1; no reliable D call. Trimming took 0 bases from V and 11 from J, leaving 7 bases between them. CDR3 length: 11 residues. The DNA for the CDR3 is TGTGCCAGCAGTTTAGCAGGGTACGCTTTCTTT. Translating gives CASSLAGYAFF.

V gene TRBV5-1 combines with J gene TRBJ1-1; 8 bases align to TRBD1. The germline V gene encodes CDR1 SGHRS and CDR2 YFSETQ. This CDR3 has 13 residues. V was pared by 5 bases and J by 4 bases, with 4 bases of the junction left unmatched. CDR3 DNA sequence: TGCGCCAGCAGGGACAGGGAGGGCACTGAAGCTTTCTTT. Encoded protein: CASRDREGTEAFF.

This clone was detected only once. This chain joins TRBV2 and TRBJ1-3; D gene ambiguous. CDR1 is SNHLY, CDR2 FYNNEI, per germline. Deletions cut 8 bases from V and 3 bases from J, with 17 bases between. This CDR3 has 15 amino acids. Here the CDR3 reads CASAREGRIGNTIYF. The CDR3 DNA reads as TGTGCCAGCGCGAGAGAGGGCAGGATTGGAAACACCATATATTTT.

The chain links TRBV4-2 to TRBJ2-6, with D perhaps given as TRBD1 or TRBD2 (5 bases each). This CDR3 contains 18 residues. The germline gives CDR1 LGHNA, CDR2 YNFKEQ. Trimming stripped 1 base from V and 1 base from J, with 14 bases between. The CDR3 region is CASSQAAGAYSGANVLTF. The CDR3 nucleotides are TGTGCCAGCAGCCAAGCGGCCGGGGCCTATTCTGGGGCCAACGTCCTGACTTTC.

The chain recombines TRBV18 with TRBJ2-2; D assignment may be TRBD1 or TRBD2 (5 bases each). Germline lookup yields CDR1 KGHSH and CDR2 LQKENI. The CDR3 is 17 amino acids. The V gene lost 0 bases and the J gene lost 5 bases, with 16 bases spanning the gap. CDR3 bases: TGTGCCAGCTCACCACCGATCCGGGGCTCCGGAACCGGGGAGCTGTTTTTT. Encoded protein: CASSPPIRGSGTGELFF.

The DNA of the CDR3 is TGTGCCAGCTCACCCCCAAGCGGGAACACTGAAGCTTTCTTT. Its translation is CASSPPSGNTEAFF. The genes are TRBV18 and TRBJ1-1; no reliable D call. Trimming stripped 3 bases from V and 1 base from J, with 9 bases between. CDR1 and CDR2 from the germline V gene are KGHSH and LQKENI. The CDR3 spans 14 residues.

V usage is TRBV2 and J usage is TRBJ1-6, with D unresolved. Germline CDR1 reads SNHLY; CDR2 reads FYNNEI. V lost 6 bases and J 3 bases, leaving 12 bases between the germline ends. CDR3 length equals 15 residues. As DNA, the CDR3 is TGTGCCAGCAGCGCCGGGAGTAACTATAATTCACCCCTCCACTTT. Its protein is CASSAGSNYNSPLHF.

V and J are TRBV5-5 and TRBJ1-6, with unresolved D. Germline V gene data show CDR1 as SGHKS and CDR2 as YYEKEE (reference sequence). Trimming took 0 bases from V and 8 from J, leaving 12 bases between them. The CDR3 is made up of 15 amino acids. Written as DNA, the CDR3 is TGTGCCAGCAGCTTGGTTAGAACGCTGGATTCACCCCTCCACTTT. Its protein is CASSLVRTLDSPLHF.

This chain links TRBV7-9 with TRBJ1-3; TRBD1 might be the D (6 bases). Germline-derived CDR1 and CDR2 are SEHNR and FQNEAQ (reference sequence). Between the trimmed V and J ends, which lost 1 base and 1 base, there was a span of 11 bases. The length of the CDR3 is 16 residues. The CDR3 nucleotides read TGTGCCAGCAGCTTAGGGCCTCAGGGGTCTGGAAACACCATATATTTT. Encoded protein: CASSLGPQGSGNTIYF. The whole variable domain, filled in from reference TRBV7-9 and TRBJ1-3, reads DTGVSQNPRHKITKRGQNVTFRCDPISEHNRLYWYRQTLGQGPEFLTYFQNEAQLEKSRLLSDRFSAERPKGSFSTLEIQRTEQGDSAMYLCASSLGPQGSGNTIYFGEGSWLTVV.

V and J are TRBV7-8 and TRBJ1-2, with D unclear. The CDR3 contains 13 residues. Germline CDR1 reads SGHVS; CDR2 reads FQNEAQ. Trimming shortened V by 5 bases and J by 4 bases, and 11 bases separated the two germline ends. Here the CDR3 DNA reads TGTGCCAGCAGCCCCCGTCAATTCTATGGCTACACCTTC. It codes for CASSPRQFYGYTF.

The CDR3 is CASSRTGGIEAFF. The CDR3 nucleotides read TGTGCCAGCAGCCGGACAGGGGGCATTGAAGCTTTCTTT. The chain combines TRBV12-3 or TRBV12-4 with TRBJ1-1, with 11 bases matching TRBD1. This CDR3 contains 13 residues. The V and J ends lost 6 bases and 7 bases, in that order; junction bases with no gene match: 4.

The chain links TRBV9 to TRBJ2-1; the match to TRBD2 covers 7 bases. This CDR3 contains 15 residues. Germline lookup yields CDR1 SGDLS and CDR2 YYNGEE. V was clipped by 0 bases and J by 4 bases; unmatched bases: 4. The CDR3 spells CASSVVDSGYNEQFF. The CDR3 DNA is TGTGCCAGCAGCGTAGTTGATAGCGGGTACAATGAGCAGTTCTTC. The variable domain in full, with the rest retrieved from reference TRBV9 and TRBJ2-1, is DSGVTQTPKHLITATGQRVTLRCSPRSGDLSVYWYQQSLDQGLQFLIQYYNGEERAKGNILERFSAQQFPDLHSELNLSSLELGDSALYFCASSVVDSGYNEQFFGPGTRLTVL.